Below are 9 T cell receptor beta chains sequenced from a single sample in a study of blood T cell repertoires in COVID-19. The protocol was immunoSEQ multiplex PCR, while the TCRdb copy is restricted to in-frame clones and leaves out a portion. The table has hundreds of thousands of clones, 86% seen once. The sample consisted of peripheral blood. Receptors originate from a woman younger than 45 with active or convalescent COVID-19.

Written as DNA, the CDR3 is TGCGCCAGCAGCTTGGAGGGGGTAGCTACAGATACGCAGTATTTT. This translates into CASSLEGVATDTQYF. The chain is built from TRBV5-1 and TRBJ2-3; D is possibly TRBD1 (6 bases). Germline CDR1 is SGHRS and CDR2 is YFSETQ. The CDR3 is 15 residues long. Between the trimmed V and J ends, which lost 0 bases and 3 bases, there was a span of 11 bases.

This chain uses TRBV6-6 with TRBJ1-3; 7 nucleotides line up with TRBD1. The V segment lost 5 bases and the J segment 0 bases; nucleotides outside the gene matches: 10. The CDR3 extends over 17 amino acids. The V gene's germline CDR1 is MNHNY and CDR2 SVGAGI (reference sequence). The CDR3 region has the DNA TGTGCCAGCAGTCCTAGGCGACAGGGCCACTCTGGAAACACCATATATTTT. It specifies CASSPRRQGHSGNTIYF.

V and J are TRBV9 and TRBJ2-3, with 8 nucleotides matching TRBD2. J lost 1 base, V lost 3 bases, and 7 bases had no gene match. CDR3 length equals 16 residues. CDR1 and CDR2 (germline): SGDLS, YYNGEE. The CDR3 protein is CASSASGGGGTDTQYF. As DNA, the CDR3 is TGTGCCAGCAGCGCGAGCGGGGGAGGCGGCACAGATACGCAGTATTTT.

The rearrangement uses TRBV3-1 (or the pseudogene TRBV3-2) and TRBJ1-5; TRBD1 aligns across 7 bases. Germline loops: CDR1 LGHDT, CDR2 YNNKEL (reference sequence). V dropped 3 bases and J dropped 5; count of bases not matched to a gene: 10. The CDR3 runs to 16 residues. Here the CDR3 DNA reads TGTGCCAGCAGCCAGGCCCCGGGACAGCTTGATCAGCCCCAGCATTTT. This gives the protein CASSQAPGQLDQPQHF.

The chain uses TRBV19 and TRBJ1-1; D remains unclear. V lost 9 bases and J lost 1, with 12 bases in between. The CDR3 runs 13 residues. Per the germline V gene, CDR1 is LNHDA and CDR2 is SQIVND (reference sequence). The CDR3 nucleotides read TGTGCCAGCGACCGGTCAGGGAACACTGAAGCTTTCTTT. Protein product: CASDRSGNTEAFF.

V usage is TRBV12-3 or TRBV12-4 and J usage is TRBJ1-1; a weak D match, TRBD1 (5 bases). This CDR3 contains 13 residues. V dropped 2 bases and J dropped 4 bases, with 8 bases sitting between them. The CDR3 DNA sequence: TGTGCCAGCAGTTTATCAGGGTTCACTGAAGCTTTCTTT. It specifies CASSLSGFTEAFF.

The CDR3 here is CALSVRTGYNEQFF. The CDR3 bases are TGTGCCCTTTCCGTTAGGACAGGCTACAATGAGCAGTTCTTC. V usage is TRBV30 and J usage is TRBJ2-1; 7 bases fit TRBD1. CDR1 GTSNPN and CDR2 SVGIG come from the germline V gene (reference sequence). The CDR3 runs 14 residues. V lost 8 bases and J lost 3; bases outside the gene matches: 10.

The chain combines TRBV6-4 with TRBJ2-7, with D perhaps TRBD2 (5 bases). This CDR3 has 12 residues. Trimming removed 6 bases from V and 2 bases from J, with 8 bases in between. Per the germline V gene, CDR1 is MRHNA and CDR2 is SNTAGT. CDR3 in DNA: TGTGCCAGCAGACGGGATCCCTACGAGCAGTACTTC. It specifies CASRRDPYEQYF.

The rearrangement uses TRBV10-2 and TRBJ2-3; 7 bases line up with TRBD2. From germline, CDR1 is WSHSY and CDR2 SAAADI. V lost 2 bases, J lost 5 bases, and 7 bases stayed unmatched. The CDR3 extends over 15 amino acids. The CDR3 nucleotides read TGCGCCAGCAGTGAGGGGGGGGGAAGGAGAGATACGCAGTATTTT. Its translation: CASSEGGGRRDTQYF.